The 11 T cell receptor beta chains below all came from one sample that was sequenced in a study of blood T cell repertoires in COVID-19. Generated by immunoSEQ multiplex PCR, the TCRdb table keeps only in-frame clones and is missing some. The sample has about 81,000 clones, nearly 90% seen once. What was sequenced was peripheral blood. The receptors derive from a man aged 70 or older with acute or convalescent COVID-19.

The chain joins TRBV11-2 to TRBJ2-3; D may be TRBD2 (6 bases). This CDR3 has 14 residues. The V gene lost 3 bases and the J gene lost 1 base, with 8 bases spanning the gap. Germline values: CDR1 SGHAT, CDR2 FQNNGV. The CDR3 protein is CASSLASGTDTQYF. As DNA, the CDR3 is TGTGCCAGCAGCTTGGCTAGCGGCACAGATACGCAGTATTTT.

The V gene is TRBV18, the J gene TRBJ2-5; the match to TRBD1 covers 9 bases. The CDR3 length is 15 residues. V lost 6 bases to trimming and J lost 4 bases; unmatched junction nucleotides: 9. Germline-derived CDR1 and CDR2 are KGHSH and LQKENI. The CDR3 here is CASSPPGQGRETQYF. Written as DNA, the CDR3 is TGTGCCAGCTCGCCTCCGGGACAGGGACGAGAGACCCAGTACTTC.

The V gene is TRBV27, the J gene TRBJ1-6; no reliable D call. The ends were cut back, 6 bases at V and 7 bases at J, with 10 bases in the middle. CDR3 size: 13 residues. Germline V gene data show CDR1 as MNHEY and CDR2 as SMNVEV (reference sequence). The CDR3: CASRTELNSPLHF. DNA of the CDR3: TGTGCCAGCAGGACCGAACTAAATTCACCCCTCCACTTT.

V usage is TRBV5-6 and J usage is TRBJ2-1; TRBD1 agrees at 8 bases. J gave up 8 bases and V 2 bases, and 9 bases lay outside the gene matches. Germline CDR1 SGHDT, CDR2 YYEEEE. The CDR3 is 15 amino acids. CDR3 residues: CASSFVGTGVYEQFF. DNA of the CDR3: TGTGCCAGCAGCTTTGTTGGGACAGGAGTCTATGAGCAGTTCTTC.

The sample holds a few counts of this clone. The chain links TRBV29-1 to TRBJ2-3, with 13 bases matching TRBD2. CDR1 SQVTM and CDR2 ANQGSEA come from the germline V gene. The J segment lost 0 bases and the V segment lost 7 bases, leaving 7 bases of the junction unmatched. This CDR3 has 16 residues. In DNA form, the CDR3 reads TGCAGCGCGGGACTAGCGGGGAGAACTAGCACAGATACGCAGTATTTT. This gives the protein CSAGLAGRTSTDTQYF.

This chain links TRBV7-2 with TRBJ2-3; no clear D gene. The CDR3 totals 13 residues. CDR1 is SGHTA and CDR2 is FQGNSA in the germline V gene. V lost 7 bases and J 3 bases, leaving 11 bases between the germline ends. The CDR3 DNA reads as TGTGCCAGCAACAACCAACCAACAGATACGCAGTATTTT. This codes for CASNNQPTDTQYF. Looking up the rest from reference TRBV7-2 and TRBJ2-3 gives the full variable domain: GAGVSQSPSNKVTEKGKDVELRCDPISGHTALYWYRQSLGQGLEFLIYFQGNSAPDKSGLPSDRFSAERTGGSVSTLTIQRTQQEDSAVYLCASNNQPTDTQYFGPGTRLTVL.

The V call is TRBV5-1, the J call TRBJ1-2; a weak D match, TRBD1 (5 bases). The CDR3 runs 13 residues. In germline, CDR1 is SGHRS, CDR2 YFSETQ. The V end lost 0 bases, the J end lost 13 bases, and 16 bases lay between the germline ends. The CDR3 sequence is CASSLAGFSLITF. The CDR3 DNA sequence: TGCGCCAGCAGCTTGGCAGGGTTTTCCCTGATCACCTTC.

The chain has TRBV7-9 and TRBJ2-1, with D possibly being TRBD1 (5 bases). Deletions cut 6 bases from V and 5 bases from J, with 17 bases between. The CDR3 extends over 15 amino acids. Looked up from germline, CDR1 is SEHNR and CDR2 is FQNEAQ (reference sequence). Written as DNA, the CDR3 is TGTGCCAGCAGTCAAACAGGCGGATCCCACAATGAGCAGTTCTTC. It is translated as CASSQTGGSHNEQFF.

V and J are TRBV6-5 and TRBJ1-2; the D gene is possibly TRBD1 (5 bases). Germline V CDR1 and CDR2: MNHEY, SVGAGI. V was trimmed by 6 bases and J by 0 bases, leaving 8 bases between them. The CDR3 runs to 13 residues. The CDR3 sequence: CASRDTSNYGYTF. CDR3 nucleotide sequence: TGTGCCAGCAGGGACACTTCTAACTATGGCTACACCTTC.

This clone was seen just once. The chain has TRBV6-5 and TRBJ1-2, with D maybe TRBD1 (5 bases). Trimming removed 7 bases from V and 0 bases from J, with 15 bases in between. The CDR3 has 15 residues. Germline V CDR1 and CDR2: MNHEY, SVGAGI. For the CDR3, the DNA is TGTGCCAGCAATGCGGGGGGTAGAGCTAACTATGGCTACACCTTC. This encodes CASNAGGRANYGYTF.

This clone was seen only once. This chain joins TRBV18 and TRBJ1-2, with 7 bases lining up with TRBD1. The germline gives CDR1 KGHSH, CDR2 LQKENI. V trimming: 3 bases; J trimming: 0 bases; junction bases outside the gene matches: 10. CDR3 length: 17 residues. DNA of the CDR3: TGTGCCAGCTCACCCTTAACAGGGGTCGGATCTAACTATGGCTACACCTTC. This codes for CASSPLTGVGSNYGYTF.